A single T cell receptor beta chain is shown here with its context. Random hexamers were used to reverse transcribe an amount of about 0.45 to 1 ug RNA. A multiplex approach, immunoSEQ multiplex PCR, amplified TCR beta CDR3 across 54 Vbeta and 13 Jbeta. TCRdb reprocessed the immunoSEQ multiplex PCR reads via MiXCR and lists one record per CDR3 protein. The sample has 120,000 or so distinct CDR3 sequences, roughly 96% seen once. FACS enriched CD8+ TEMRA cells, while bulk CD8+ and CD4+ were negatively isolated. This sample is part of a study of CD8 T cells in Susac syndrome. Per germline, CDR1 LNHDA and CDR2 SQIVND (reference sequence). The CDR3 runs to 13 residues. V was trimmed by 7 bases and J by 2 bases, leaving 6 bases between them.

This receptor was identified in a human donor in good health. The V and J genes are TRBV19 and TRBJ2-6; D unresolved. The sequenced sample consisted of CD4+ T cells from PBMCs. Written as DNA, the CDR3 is TGTGCCAGTAAAGTCGCTGGGGCCAACGTCCTGACTTTC. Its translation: CASKVAGANVLTF.